This T cell receptor (beta chain) comes out of a study of CD8+ T cells in alopecia areata. The authors extracted RNA and reverse transcribed it into cDNA as the sequencing template. The repertoire was sequenced with immunoSEQ multiplex PCR; TCRdb's copy has only in-frame clones and lacks some. The sample has over 150,000 clones, around 60% seen once. In germline, CDR1 is SNHLY, CDR2 FYNNEI. The germline V and J ends were trimmed by 4 bases and 3 bases, with 9 bases remaining between them. This CDR3 spans 13 amino acids. This clone turned up a few times. Sequences were derived from CD4+ T cells sorted from blood, sampled at week 0. The sequence derives from a human donor with alopecia areata. The J gene is TRBJ1-1, the V gene TRBV2; D unresolved. CDR3 in amino acids: CASSVKAHTEAFF. In DNA form, the CDR3 reads TGTGCCAGCAGTGTTAAGGCGCACACTGAAGCTTTCTTT.